The 24 T cell receptor beta chains below come from one sample, sequenced in a study of human T cells and chemical hapten exposure. Time point of the sample: patch test 1, 2 weeks after DPC sensitization. Treatment in this sample: therapeutic diphenylcyclopropenone sensitization with weekly scalp DPC. MiXCR, run by TCRdb on the RACE reads, gives a single entry per CDR3 protein. The sample contains 70,000 to 75,000 distinct CDR3 sequences, around 30% of which appear only once. This specimen was whole blood, taken in connection with sensitization to the hapten diphenylcyclopropenone (DPC). These receptors originate from a man in his forties with alopecia areata. Some clones in this sample may be carry-over from other donors' samples.

This clonotype was seen just once. The rearrangement joins TRBV15 to TRBJ2-1, with 7 bases fitting TRBD2. Per the germline V gene, CDR1 is LNHNV and CDR2 is YYDKDF (reference sequence). Losses at the gene ends were 0 bases for V and 7 bases for J; bases not matched to a gene: 9. The CDR3 consists of 16 residues. The CDR3, as DNA: TGTGCCACCAGCAGAGAAGCTAGCGGAGGAGAGAATGAGCAGTTCTTC. Protein: CATSREASGGENEQFF.

Concerning this clonotype itself: At one boundary the junction diverges from the germline segment, which might be a read error. The chain employs TRBV29-1 and TRBJ2-7; 10 bases are a match to TRBD2. This CDR3 is built from 14 residues. CDR1 is SQVTM, CDR2 ANQGSEA, per germline. In nucleotides, the CDR3 is TGCAGCGTCGAAGGGCTAGCGGGAGTGGGAGAGCAGTACTTC. This gives the protein CSVEGLAGVGEQYF.

In this sample, this clonotype turned up a few times. J is TRBJ1-1 and V is TRBV28; TRBD1 agrees at 9 bases. The CDR3 sequence is 15 residues long. CDR1 is MDHEN, CDR2 SYDVKM, per germline. V was clipped by 6 bases and J by 5 bases; unmatched bases: 10. The CDR3 nucleotides are TGTGCCAGCAGCCCTGGGACAGGGAAAGGTACTGAAGCTTTCTTT. Translating gives CASSPGTGKGTEAFF.

V and J are TRBV24-1 and TRBJ2-2; tentatively, D is TRBD2 (5 bases). The CDR3 spans 16 residues. The V and J ends lost 1 base and 2 bases respectively, with 10 bases between them. The germline CDR1 and CDR2 sequences are KGHDR and SFDVKD. The CDR3 region has the DNA TGTGCCACCAGTGATTTCCCGACGGGAAACACCGGGGAGCTGTTTTTT. The encoded protein is CATSDFPTGNTGELFF.

The chain couples TRBV12-3 or TRBV12-4 to TRBJ1-1; D uncertain. Trimming shortened V by 6 bases and J by 12 bases, and 14 bases separated the two germline ends. The CDR3 totals 11 residues. The DNA for the CDR3 is TGTGCCAGCAGCCCAGACTTGCAAACTTTCTTT. Translation gives CASSPDLQTFF.

The rearrangement links TRBV18 to TRBJ1-4; TRBD1 agrees at 7 bases. The CDR3 runs to 14 residues. The germline V gene has CDR1 KGHSH and CDR2 LQKENI. Losses at the gene ends were 3 bases for V and 3 bases for J; bases not matched to a gene: 1. CDR3 sequence: CASSPGTANEKLFF. The CDR3 DNA is TGTGCCAGCTCACCTGGGACAGCTAATGAAAAACTGTTTTTT.

This clonotype was detected only a few times. The V gene is TRBV12-3 or TRBV12-4, the J gene TRBJ2-7; D may correspond to TRBD1 or TRBD2 (7 bases each). V was trimmed by 5 bases and J by 4 bases, leaving 15 bases between them. CDR3 length equals 14 residues. The CDR3 nucleotides read TGTGCCAGCAGTCCAGGGGGGGGGATATACGAGCAGTACTTC. Its protein product is CASSPGGGIYEQYF.

This clonotype showed up just a few times. CDR3 in DNA: TGCAGTGCTGGGGACAGGGGGCGTAGCTATGGCTACACCTTC. It specifies CSAGDRGRSYGYTF. The gene calls are TRBV20-1 and TRBJ1-2; the match to TRBD1 covers 12 bases. With V trimmed by 5 bases and J by 4 bases, 5 bases remained unmatched. The CDR3 is 14 amino acids. The V gene's germline CDR1 is DFQATT and CDR2 SNEGSKA (reference sequence).

Only a few counts were recorded for this clonotype. V usage is TRBV5-1 and J usage is TRBJ2-2; 10 bases fit TRBD2. V gave up 4 bases and J gave up 2 bases; unmatched junction bases: 8. Germline values: CDR1 SGHRS, CDR2 YFSETQ. The CDR3 runs 17 residues. The CDR3 region is CASSPLAGVDNTGELFF. CDR3 DNA: TGCGCCAGCAGCCCTCTAGCGGGAGTTGATAACACCGGGGAGCTGTTTTTT.

The chain combines TRBV9 with TRBJ2-7, with D possibly matching TRBD2 (5 bases). Per germline, CDR1 SGDLS and CDR2 YYNGEE. V lost 4 bases to trimming and J lost 2 bases, with 13 bases between them. This CDR3 is built from 14 residues. CDR3 bases: TGTGCCAGCAGCCCCTCCGGGAAGGCCTACGAGCAGTACTTC. Translating it yields CASSPSGKAYEQYF.

In this sample, this clonotype turned up a few times. The chain recombines TRBV20-1 with TRBJ1-6; D uncertain. Germline lookup yields CDR1 DFQATT and CDR2 SNEGSKA (reference sequence). The CDR3 contains 15 residues. V lost 5 bases, J lost 5 bases, and 16 bases lay in between. DNA of the CDR3: TGCAGTGCTGGCCGGGAACTATCTAATAATTCACCCCTCCACTTT. It translates to CSAGRELSNNSPLHF.

The rearrangement links TRBV14 to TRBJ2-5; D is perhaps TRBD1 (5 bases). Germline values: CDR1 SGHDN, CDR2 FVKESK. V dropped 0 bases and J dropped 2 bases, with 13 bases sitting between them. The CDR3 contains 16 residues. The CDR3 here is CASSQDVHRSQETQYF. CDR3 sequence (DNA): TGTGCCAGCAGCCAAGATGTACACAGGAGTCAAGAGACCCAGTACTTC.

The chain recombines TRBV28 with TRBJ1-2; D not resolved. Germline CDR1 is MDHEN and CDR2 is SYDVKM. The germline V and J ends were trimmed by 6 bases and 2 bases, with 10 bases remaining between them. This CDR3 has 13 residues. The CDR3 protein is CASRNLGNYGYTF. DNA of the CDR3: TGTGCCAGCAGAAACTTAGGAAACTATGGCTACACCTTC.

The rearrangement links TRBV7-3 to TRBJ2-1, with 7 bases that match TRBD2. The CDR3 has 15 amino acids. V lost 3 bases and J lost 9; bases outside the gene matches: 11. Germline V CDR1 and CDR2: SGHTA, FQGTGA. CDR3: CASSFSPGGRGEQFF. The CDR3 coding sequence is TGTGCCAGCAGCTTTTCGCCGGGAGGAAGAGGTGAGCAGTTCTTC.

The genes are TRBV28 and TRBJ2-1; TRBD1 aligns across 8 bases. Trimming removed 4 bases from V and 4 bases from J; junction bases left unmatched: 3. CDR1 is MDHEN and CDR2 is SYDVKM in the germline V gene. This CDR3 is built from 14 residues. The CDR3 DNA follows: TGTGCCAGCAGTTCCGGGGACAGGTACAATGAGCAGTTCTTC. This sequence encodes CASSSGDRYNEQFF.

V and J are TRBV10-3 and TRBJ2-2; D perhaps matches TRBD1 (5 bases). Looked up from germline, CDR1 is ENHRY and CDR2 is SYGVKD. This CDR3 spans 14 amino acids. The ends were cut back, 6 bases at V and 0 bases at J, with 8 bases in the middle. Here the CDR3 DNA reads TGTGCCATCAGGGACAAATCGAACACCGGGGAGCTGTTTTTT. Its protein is CAIRDKSNTGELFF.

This clonotype was seen only a few times. The chain has TRBV4-1 and TRBJ2-7; D not resolved. CDR1 MGHRA and CDR2 YSYEKL come from the germline V gene. The V end was cut by 0 bases, the J end by 3 bases, with 9 bases between. There are 14 residues in the CDR3. In nucleotides, the CDR3 is TGCGCCAGCAGCCAAGAAATTTGGAACTACGAGCAGTACTTC. It yields the protein CASSQEIWNYEQYF.

The gene calls are TRBV3-1 and TRBJ2-5, with D maybe TRBD2 (5 bases). V was trimmed by 0 bases and J by 6 bases, leaving 8 bases between them. The CDR3 has 13 residues. Germline assignment: CDR1 LGHDT and CDR2 YNNKEL (reference sequence). The CDR3 protein is CASSQELGQTQYF. The CDR3 coding sequence is TGTGCCAGCAGCCAAGAACTAGGGCAGACCCAGTACTTC.

The genes are TRBV5-1 and TRBJ2-1; 8 nucleotides align to TRBD1. Germline assignment: CDR1 SGHRS and CDR2 YFSETQ. The CDR3 loop spans 14 amino acids. Trimming took 0 bases from V and 7 from J; bases not matched to a gene: 3. CDR3 sequence (DNA): TGCGCCAGCAGCTTGGGCTGGACAGGGAATGAGCAGTTCTTC. Protein: CASSLGWTGNEQFF.

The chain joins TRBV14 to TRBJ2-1, with D perhaps being TRBD1 or TRBD2 (5 bases each). The CDR3 loop spans 16 amino acids. CDR1 is SGHDN, CDR2 FVKESK, per germline. Trimming removed 5 bases from V and 0 bases from J, with 14 bases in between. The CDR3 here is CASSRGTASSYNEQFF. Written as DNA, the CDR3 is TGTGCCAGCAGCAGAGGGACCGCGAGCTCCTACAATGAGCAGTTCTTC.

The chain has TRBV20-1 and TRBJ2-1; D might be TRBD2 (6 bases). CDR1 is DFQATT, CDR2 SNEGSKA, per germline (reference sequence). The CDR3 loop spans 12 amino acids. CDR3 sequence (DNA): TGCAGCCCCCGTGGGGAGGTCTTGGAGCAGTTCTTC. It encodes CSPRGEVLEQFF.

This clonotype was picked up a small number of times. The chain recombines TRBV5-1 with TRBJ2-7; a possible D gene is TRBD2 (6 bases). The CDR3 covers 15 residues. The germline CDR1 and CDR2 sequences are SGHRS and YFSETQ. V gave up 0 bases and J gave up 1 base, with 11 bases separating them. The CDR3 spells CASSLAEAGSYEQYF. The DNA of the CDR3 is TGCGCCAGCAGCTTGGCCGAGGCGGGGTCCTACGAGCAGTACTTC.

V usage is TRBV12-3 or TRBV12-4 and J usage is TRBJ2-7; no clear D. The length of the CDR3 is 17 residues. Trimming left V 5 bases short and J 1 base short, with 21 bases between. Here the CDR3 reads CASSPPMGGTRSYEQYF. The CDR3 DNA sequence: TGTGCCAGCAGTCCCCCTATGGGTGGTACACGATCCTACGAGCAGTACTTC.

This chain connects TRBV28 to TRBJ2-1; D is perhaps TRBD1 or TRBD2 (6 bases each). The germline CDR1 and CDR2 sequences are MDHEN and SYDVKM. V was clipped by 5 bases and J by 3 bases, with 11 bases between them. The CDR3 is 14 residues long. The CDR3 DNA sequence: TGTGCCAGCAGTGGAGGGACACACTACAATGAGCAGTTCTTC. Translated, it gives CASSGGTHYNEQFF.